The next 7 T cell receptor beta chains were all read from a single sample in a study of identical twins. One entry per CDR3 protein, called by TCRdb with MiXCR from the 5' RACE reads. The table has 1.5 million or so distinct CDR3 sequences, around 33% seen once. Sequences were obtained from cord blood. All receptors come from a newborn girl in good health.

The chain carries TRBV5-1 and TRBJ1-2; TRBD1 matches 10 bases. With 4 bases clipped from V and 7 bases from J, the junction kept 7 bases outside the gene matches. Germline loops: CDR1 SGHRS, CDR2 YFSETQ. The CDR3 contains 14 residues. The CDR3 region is CASSQRQGALGYTF. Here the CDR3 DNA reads TGCGCCAGCAGCCAGCGACAGGGGGCGCTTGGCTACACCTTC.

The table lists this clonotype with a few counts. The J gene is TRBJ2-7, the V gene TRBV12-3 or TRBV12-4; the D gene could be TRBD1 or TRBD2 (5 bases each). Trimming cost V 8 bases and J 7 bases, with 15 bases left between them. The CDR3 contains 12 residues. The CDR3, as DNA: TGTGCCAGCGGGTCGGGGCTCAATGAGCAGTACTTC. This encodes CASGSGLNEQYF.

The CDR3 here is CSARGTGVENYEQYF. CDR3 DNA: TGCAGTGCTAGAGGAACAGGGGTGGAAAACTACGAGCAGTACTTC. The chain employs TRBV20-1 and TRBJ2-7; TRBD1 agrees at 7 bases. V gave up 1 base and J gave up 3 bases; unmatched junction bases: 9. Germline CDR1 DFQATT, CDR2 SNEGSKA (reference sequence). The CDR3 totals 15 residues.

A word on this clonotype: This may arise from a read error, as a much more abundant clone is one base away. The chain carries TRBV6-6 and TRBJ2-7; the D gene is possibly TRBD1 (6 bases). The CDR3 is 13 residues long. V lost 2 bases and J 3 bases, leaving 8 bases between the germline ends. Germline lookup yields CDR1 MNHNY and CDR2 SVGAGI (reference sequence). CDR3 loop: CASSYMTGYEQYF. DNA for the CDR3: TGTGCCAGCAGTTACATGACAGGCTACGAGCAGTACTTC.

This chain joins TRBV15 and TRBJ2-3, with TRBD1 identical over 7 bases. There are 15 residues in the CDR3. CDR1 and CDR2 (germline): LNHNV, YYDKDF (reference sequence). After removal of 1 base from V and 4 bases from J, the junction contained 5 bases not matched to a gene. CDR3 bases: TGTGCCACCAGCAGAGTAGGGGGCGCTGCAGATACGCAGTATTTT. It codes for CATSRVGGAADTQYF.

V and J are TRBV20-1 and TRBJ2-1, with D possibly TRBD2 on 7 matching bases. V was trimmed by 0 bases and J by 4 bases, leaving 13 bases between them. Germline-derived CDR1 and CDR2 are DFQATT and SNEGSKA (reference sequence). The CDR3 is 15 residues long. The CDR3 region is CSARDAGGPYNEQFF. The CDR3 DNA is TGCAGTGCTAGAGATGCCGGGGGGCCATACAATGAGCAGTTCTTC.

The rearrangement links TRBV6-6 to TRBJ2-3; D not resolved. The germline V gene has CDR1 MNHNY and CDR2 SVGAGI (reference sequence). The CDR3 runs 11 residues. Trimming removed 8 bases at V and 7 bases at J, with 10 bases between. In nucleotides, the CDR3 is TGTGCCAGCTTCAGCGTATATACGCAGTATTTT. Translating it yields CASFSVYTQYF.